The clone carrying this TCR beta chain was detected a few times. Full-length variable regions came from constant-region reverse primers plus semi-nested Nested Universal Primer A PCR. TCRdb reprocessed the 5' RACE reads with MiXCR, giving one entry per CDR3 protein. The sample gives fewer than 65,000 distinct CDR3 sequences, under 25% of which show up once; 2.5% to 4% is in the top ten. Tregs were sorted as CD4+CD25+CD127-/low cells. The sequence came from a female donor with breast cancer. Sequenced sample: tumor-infiltrating Tregs sorted from the breast tumor.

In DNA, the CDR3 is TGTGCCAGCAGCCCCTTAACGACAGGTGGATTGCCCCAGCATTTT. It yields the protein CASSPLTTGGLPQHF. The chain uses TRBV7-2 and TRBJ1-5; the D gene is possibly TRBD1 (6 bases). The V and J ends lost 5 bases and 9 bases respectively, with 20 bases between them. CDR1 and CDR2 (germline): SGHTA, FQGNSA. The CDR3 covers 15 residues. The full variable domain, with the rest looked up from reference TRBV7-2 and TRBJ1-5, is GAGVSQSPSNKVTEKGKDVELRCDPISGHTALYWYRQSLGQGLEFLIYFQGNSAPDKSGLPSDRFSAERTGGSVSTLTIQRTQQEDSAVYLCASSPLTTGGLPQHFGDGTRLSIL.